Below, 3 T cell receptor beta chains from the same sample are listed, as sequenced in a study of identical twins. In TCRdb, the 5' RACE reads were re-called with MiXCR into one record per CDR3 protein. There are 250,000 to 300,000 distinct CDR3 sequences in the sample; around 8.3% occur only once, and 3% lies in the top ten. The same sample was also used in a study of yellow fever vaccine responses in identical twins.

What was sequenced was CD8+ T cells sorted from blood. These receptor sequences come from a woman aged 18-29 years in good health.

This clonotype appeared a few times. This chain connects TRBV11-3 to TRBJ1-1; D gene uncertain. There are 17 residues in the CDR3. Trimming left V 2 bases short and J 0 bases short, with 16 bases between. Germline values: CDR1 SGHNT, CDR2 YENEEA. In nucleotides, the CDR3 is TGTGCCAGCAGCTTAAAATCACGGACGGTAATGAACACTGAAGCTTTCTTT. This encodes CASSLKSRTVMNTEAFF.

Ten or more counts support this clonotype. CDR3 sequence reads: CASSVAKTGDTYNEQFF. As DNA, the CDR3 is TGTGCCAGCAGCGTAGCCAAGACGGGGGACACCTACAATGAGCAGTTCTTC. The chain carries TRBV9 and TRBJ2-1; TRBD1 or TRBD2 may be the D gene (6 bases each). The CDR3 has 17 amino acids. Per the germline V gene, CDR1 is SGDLS and CDR2 is YYNGEE. The germline V and J ends were trimmed by 0 bases and 2 bases, with 15 bases remaining between them.

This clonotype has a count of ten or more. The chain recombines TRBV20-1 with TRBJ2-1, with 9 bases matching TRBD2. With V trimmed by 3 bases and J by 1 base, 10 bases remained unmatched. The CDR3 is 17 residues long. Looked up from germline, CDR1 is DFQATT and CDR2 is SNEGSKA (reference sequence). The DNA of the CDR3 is TGCAGTGCTAGTCCCGCCCCAGCGGGAGGTTCCTACAATGAGCAGTTCTTC. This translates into CSASPAPAGGSYNEQFF.